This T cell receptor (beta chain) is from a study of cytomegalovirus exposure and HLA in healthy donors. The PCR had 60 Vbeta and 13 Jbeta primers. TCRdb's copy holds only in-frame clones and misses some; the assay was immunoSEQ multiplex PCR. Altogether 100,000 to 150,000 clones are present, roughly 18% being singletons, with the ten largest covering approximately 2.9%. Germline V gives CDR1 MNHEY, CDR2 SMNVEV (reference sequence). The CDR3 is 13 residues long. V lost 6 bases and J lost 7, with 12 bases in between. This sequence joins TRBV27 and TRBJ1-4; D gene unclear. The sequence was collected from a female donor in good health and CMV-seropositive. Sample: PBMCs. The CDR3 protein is CASRWTRSEKLFF. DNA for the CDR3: TGTGCCAGCAGATGGACTCGCTCTGAAAAACTGTTTTTT.